A single sample gave rise to the 23 T cell receptor beta chains below, sequenced in a study of CD8 T cells in Susac syndrome. An amount of RNA that ranged from roughly 0.45 to 1 ug was reverse transcribed with random hexamers. TCRdb analysed the immunoSEQ multiplex PCR reads with MiXCR anew, one entry per CDR3 protein. Found here are approximately 210,000 distinct CDR3 sequences, about 94% of them singletons; the top ten hold about 0.15%. Sequenced sample: CD4+ T cells from PBMCs. These TCRs come from a human donor with Susac syndrome.

The V gene is TRBV24-1, the J gene TRBJ2-5; D perhaps matches TRBD2 (5 bases). CDR3 length: 15 residues. Germline V gives CDR1 KGHDR, CDR2 SFDVKD. V was clipped by 3 bases and J by 5 bases, with 15 bases between them. CDR3 DNA sequence: TGTGCCACCAGTGATCCGGTCCAGACGGGGGAGACCCAGTACTTC. Its translation is CATSDPVQTGETQYF.

The chain recombines TRBV20-1 with TRBJ1-1; D possibly corresponds to TRBD1 (5 bases). The germline V and J ends were trimmed by 3 bases and 5 bases, with 22 bases remaining between them. The CDR3 runs to 16 residues. Germline CDR1 and CDR2: DFQATT and SNEGSKA (reference sequence). DNA of the CDR3: TGCAGTGCTAGGACCCCCCGGGCATGGGGCAGGACTGAAGCTTTCTTT. This gives the protein CSARTPRAWGRTEAFF.

The chain uses TRBV15 and TRBJ1-5; no clear D gene. The CDR3 sequence is 15 residues long. With 3 bases removed from V and 7 bases from J, the gap between germline ends came to 16 bases. Looked up from germline, CDR1 is LNHNV and CDR2 is YYDKDF (reference sequence). CDR3 in DNA: TGTGCCACCAGCAGCAAATCTTTGAGGTACCAGCCCCAGCATTTT. Translated, it gives CATSSKSLRYQPQHF.

The rearrangement uses TRBV15 and TRBJ1-4; 10 bases are a match to TRBD1. The CDR3 is 15 amino acids. V shed 2 bases and J 8 bases; nucleotides not matched to a gene: 5. Germline-derived CDR1 and CDR2 are LNHNV and YYDKDF (reference sequence). The CDR3 DNA sequence: TGTGCCACCAGCAGACTTGACAGGGGGCAGGAAAAACTGTTTTTT. This sequence encodes CATSRLDRGQEKLFF.

This sequence joins TRBV3-1 and TRBJ2-1; D may be TRBD2 (5 bases). The germline V and J ends were trimmed by 2 bases and 7 bases, with 9 bases remaining between them. From germline, CDR1 is LGHDT and CDR2 YNNKEL (reference sequence). The CDR3 totals 13 residues. CDR3 residues: CASSQSRGNEQFF. CDR3 nucleotide sequence: TGTGCCAGCAGCCAAAGCCGAGGGAATGAGCAGTTCTTC.

The chain combines TRBV6-2 or TRBV6-3 with TRBJ1-2, with D hard to call. The CDR3 consists of 14 residues. V was clipped by 6 bases and J by 1 base, with 12 bases between them. Germline values: CDR1 MNHEY, CDR2 SVGEGT. CDR3 region: CASRWGRINYGYTF. The CDR3 DNA reads TGTGCCAGCAGATGGGGAAGGATTAACTATGGCTACACCTTC.

The chain couples TRBV5-1 to TRBJ2-7; no clear D. Germline V gene sequence: CDR1 SGHRS, CDR2 YFSETQ. The CDR3 has 14 residues. Trimming left V 0 bases short and J 4 bases short, with 11 bases between. The chain's CDR3 is CASSLEVAEYEQYF. In DNA form, the CDR3 reads TGCGCCAGCAGCTTGGAAGTAGCAGAGTACGAGCAGTACTTC.

This clonotype was found a few times. The chain uses TRBV7-9 and TRBJ2-5; 8 nucleotides align to TRBD1. V lost 6 bases and J lost 3; bases outside the gene matches: 3. Germline V CDR1 and CDR2: SEHNR, FQNEAQ (reference sequence). There are 13 residues in the CDR3. The CDR3 DNA follows: TGTGCCAGCAGGACGACAGGGGAAGAGACCCAGTACTTC. Protein: CASRTTGEETQYF.

In nucleotides, the CDR3 is TGTGCCAGCAGCTACGGGTCAGCTCCCGATGGAGAGACCCAGTACTTC. Residues: CASSYGSAPDGETQYF. The rearrangement joins TRBV12-3 or TRBV12-4 to TRBJ2-5; D gene ambiguous. Trimming took off 6 bases at V and 4 bases at J, with 21 bases between the two ends. The CDR3 totals 16 residues.

The gene calls are TRBV4-2 and TRBJ2-3; a possible D gene is TRBD2 (7 bases). This CDR3 spans 17 amino acids. Germline values: CDR1 LGHNA, CDR2 YNFKEQ. The germline V and J ends were trimmed by 1 base and 0 bases, with 14 bases remaining between them. The CDR3 coding sequence is TGTGCCAGCAGCCAAGCCCCGGGGGGCCAGAGCACAGATACGCAGTATTTT. Translated: CASSQAPGGQSTDTQYF.

This clonotype was picked up one time. The rearrangement links TRBV6-5 to TRBJ2-4; TRBD2 might be the D (5 bases). CDR1 and CDR2 (germline): MNHEY, SVGAGI. The V end was cut by 4 bases, the J end by 8 bases, with 12 bases between. This CDR3 is 13 amino acids long. CDR3 residues: CASSFGPEDIQYF. The DNA for the CDR3 is TGTGCCAGCAGTTTCGGACCGGAGGACATTCAGTACTTC.

The V gene is TRBV28, the J gene TRBJ1-5; 10 bases fit TRBD1. Unmatched junction bases numbered 5, after V lost 1 base and J lost 5 bases. CDR1 and CDR2 (germline): MDHEN, SYDVKM. This CDR3 region has 16 residues. The CDR3 here is CASSLSGQGDHQPQHF. The CDR3 coding sequence is TGTGCCAGCAGTTTATCAGGACAGGGGGACCATCAGCCCCAGCATTTT. The complete variable domain, with remaining parts taken from reference TRBV28 and TRBJ1-5, reads DVKVTQSSRYLVKRTGEKVFLECVQDMDHENMFWYRQDPGLGLRLIYFSYDVKMKEKGDIPEGYSVSREKKERFSLILESASTNQTSMYLCASSLSGQGDHQPQHFGDGTRLSIL.

The chain couples TRBV6-1 to TRBJ2-3, with TRBD1 as a possible D gene (5 bases). This CDR3 comprises 16 residues. With 6 bases removed from V and 6 bases from J, the gap between germline ends came to 22 bases. In germline, CDR1 is MNHNS, CDR2 SASEGT. The CDR3 DNA reads as TGTGCCAGCAGCCGCATCCGTCCGACAGTACAGGATACGCAGTATTTT. As protein: CASSRIRPTVQDTQYF.

The chain uses TRBV29-1 and TRBJ2-7; 10 positions match TRBD1. V trimming: 2 bases; J trimming: 2 bases; junction bases outside the gene matches: 6. The CDR3 covers 15 residues. Germline CDR1 and CDR2: SQVTM and ANQGSEA. The CDR3 DNA reads as TGCAGCGTTGAAAAGAGAGACAGGGGGCCCTACGAGCAGTACTTC. Its translation is CSVEKRDRGPYEQYF.

This chain uses TRBV3-1 with TRBJ2-2; D is tentatively TRBD1 or TRBD2 (5 bases each). The CDR3 contains 16 residues. The V gene lost 0 bases and the J gene lost 0 bases, with 8 bases spanning the gap. CDR1 is LGHDT, CDR2 YNNKEL, per germline (reference sequence). Here the CDR3 DNA reads TGTGCCAGCAGCCAAGACCCGGGGCCGAACACCGGGGAGCTGTTTTTT. Amino acid sequence: CASSQDPGPNTGELFF.

The V call is TRBV20-1, the J call TRBJ1-1, with D uncertain. CDR1 and CDR2 (germline): DFQATT, SNEGSKA (reference sequence). V lost 6 bases, J lost 5 bases, and 19 bases lay in between. The CDR3 runs to 14 residues. The CDR3 nucleotides are TGCAGTGCCAACCTTCACGGGGTGGGGACTGAAGCTTTCTTT. As protein: CSANLHGVGTEAFF.

This clonotype occurred once. The gene calls are TRBV27 and TRBJ1-1, with D hard to call. The V end lost 2 bases, the J end lost 5 bases, and 12 bases lay between the germline ends. CDR1 is MNHEY, CDR2 SMNVEV, per germline (reference sequence). The length of the CDR3 is 14 residues. The CDR3 protein is CASSLRVIGTEAFF. CDR3 bases: TGTGCCAGCAGTTTAAGGGTAATCGGGACTGAAGCTTTCTTT.

The genes are TRBV29-1 and TRBJ2-1, with a tentative D call TRBD2 (6 bases). With 7 bases removed from V and 2 bases from J, the gap between germline ends came to 12 bases. The length of the CDR3 is 13 residues. Per germline, CDR1 SQVTM and CDR2 ANQGSEA. The CDR3 protein is CSGGDFAYNEQFF. The CDR3 DNA follows: TGCAGCGGGGGGGACTTCGCCTACAATGAGCAGTTCTTC.

There are a few counts of this clonotype. The chain joins TRBV11-2 to TRBJ2-3; 11 bases align to TRBD2. Germline V gene data show CDR1 as SGHAT and CDR2 as FQNNGV. J lost 0 bases, V lost 5 bases, and 1 base had no gene match. The CDR3 length is 15 residues. The CDR3 region has the DNA TGTGCCAGCAGCCGGACTAGCGGGAGCACAGATACGCAGTATTTT. Translating gives CASSRTSGSTDTQYF.

The V gene is TRBV7-2, the J gene TRBJ2-5; 7 positions match TRBD2. Germline V gives CDR1 SGHTA, CDR2 FQGNSA. This CDR3 region has 13 residues. V lost 5 bases, J lost 4 bases, and 4 bases stayed unmatched. CDR3 sequence (DNA): TGTGCCAGCAGCCAGAGCGGGGTAGAGACCCAGTACTTC. As protein: CASSQSGVETQYF.

In DNA, the CDR3 is TGTGCCAGCAGCCCGAACAGGGACCCTGAAGCTTTCTTT. Amino acid sequence: CASSPNRDPEAFF. The chain uses TRBV11-2 and TRBJ1-1; D possibly corresponds to TRBD1 (6 bases). This CDR3 region has 13 residues. Germline CDR1 SGHAT, CDR2 FQNNGV. With 5 bases removed from V and 6 bases from J, the gap between germline ends came to 13 bases.

This chain links TRBV14 with TRBJ2-7, with 11 bases that match TRBD2. CDR1 and CDR2 (germline): SGHDN, FVKESK. The CDR3 extends over 16 amino acids. Trimming removed 4 bases from V and 3 bases from J; junction bases left unmatched: 8. CDR3 residues: CASSPRWTSGLYEQYF. The DNA of the CDR3 is TGTGCCAGCAGCCCCCGATGGACTAGCGGGCTCTACGAGCAGTACTTC.

The chain uses TRBV4-3 and TRBJ1-2, with no clear D. The germline V and J ends were trimmed by 5 bases and 5 bases, with 15 bases remaining between them. The CDR3 totals 14 residues. Germline CDR1 and CDR2: LGHNA and YSLEER. This CDR3 reads CASSEAGARYGYTF. The CDR3 nucleotides read TGCGCCAGCAGCGAGGCGGGTGCGCGTTATGGCTACACCTTC.